The rows below give T cell receptor beta chains drawn from one sample of a study of follicular helper T cells after annual influenza vaccination. The table came from immunoSEQ multiplex PCR; TCRdb's copy has only in-frame clones and leaves some out. The sample shows 9,300 or so clones, around four fifths of them seen only once. The specimen was CXCR5+ CD38- circulating T follicular helper cells from blood, collected on the day of influenza vaccination. These receptors originate from an adult who received the influenza vaccine. Both conserved end residues are part of each CDR3. The order of the fields is CDR3 DNA, CDR3 protein, V gene, clone size, D gene, J gene. A D gene is named only where the DNA matches it firmly. Clone size appears in some rows only: once, few, many, or a class for an expanded clone.

CDR3 DNA: TGTGCCAGCAGTGCTCGACAGGGGGGAAATAGCAATCAGCCCCAGCATTTT
CDR3 protein: CASSARQGGNSNQPQHF
V gene: TRBV6-1
clone size: NA
D gene: TRBD1
J gene: TRBJ1-5

CDR3 DNA: TGTGCCAGCAGCCCGACTAGCGGGAGCGCAGATACGCAGTATTTT
CDR3 protein: CASSPTSGSADTQYF
V gene: TRBV5-4
clone size: NA
D gene: TRBD2
J gene: TRBJ2-3

CDR3 DNA: TGCGCCAGCAGGTTAGAATTAGAGACCCAGTACTTC
CDR3 protein: CASRLELETQYF
V gene: TRBV5-1
clone size: NA
D gene: NA
J gene: TRBJ2-5

CDR3 DNA: TGTGCCAGCAGCTGGGGCCGGGTCCGGTCTGGCTACACCTTC
CDR3 protein: CASSWGRVRSGYTF
V gene: TRBV7-2
clone size: once
D gene: NA
J gene: TRBJ1-2

CDR3 DNA: TGTGCCAGCAGAAAAAAGGGACTTTGGGACTATGGCTACACCTTC
CDR3 protein: CASRKKGLWDYGYTF
V gene: TRBV28
clone size: NA
D gene: NA
J gene: TRBJ1-2

CDR3 DNA: TGTGCCAGCAGTACGGGTGGGGCCAACGTCCTGACTTTC
CDR3 protein: CASSTGGANVLTF
V gene: TRBV27
clone size: NA
D gene: NA
J gene: TRBJ2-6

CDR3 DNA: TGTGCCAGCAGTCATCACAACGGGATTGAAAAACTGTTTTTT
CDR3 protein: CASSHHNGIEKLFF
V gene: TRBV6-5
clone size: few
D gene: NA
J gene: TRBJ1-4

CDR3 DNA: TGTGCCAGCTCCTCCGGGACAGGGGGCACTGAAGCTTTCTTT
CDR3 protein: CASSSGTGGTEAFF
V gene: TRBV18
clone size: NA
D gene: TRBD1
J gene: TRBJ1-1

CDR3 DNA: TGCGCCAGCAGTGAGAAGGGAAGGTCGGGTCAGCCCCAGCATTTT
CDR3 protein: CASSEKGRSGQPQHF
V gene: TRBV10-2
clone size: NA
D gene: NA
J gene: TRBJ1-5

CDR3 DNA: TGTGCCAGTAGTACAGACAGGGGGACAGATACGCAGTATTTT
CDR3 protein: CASSTDRGTDTQYF
V gene: TRBV19
clone size: once
D gene: TRBD1
J gene: TRBJ2-3

CDR3 DNA: TGTGCCAGCAGCAAGAAGGGCCGTCTGGGTGATACGCAGTATTTT
CDR3 protein: CASSKKGRLGDTQYF
V gene: TRBV21-1
clone size: NA
D gene: NA
J gene: TRBJ2-3

CDR3 DNA: TGTGCCAGCTCAGGGATTCAAAGCGAGCCCCAGCATTTT
CDR3 protein: CASSGIQSEPQHF
V gene: TRBV18
clone size: few
D gene: NA
J gene: TRBJ1-5

CDR3 DNA: TGTGCCAGTAGGCGCCCGGACAGGGCGGCGGCTAACTATGGCTACACCTTC
CDR3 protein: CASRRPDRAAANYGYTF
V gene: TRBV19
clone size: NA
D gene: TRBD1
J gene: TRBJ1-2

CDR3 DNA: TGTGCCAGCAGCCCTGGGCTCTGGGGGAAAGAGACCCAGTACTTC
CDR3 protein: CASSPGLWGKETQYF
V gene: TRBV7-9
clone size: NA
D gene: NA
J gene: TRBJ2-5

CDR3 DNA: TGTGCCAGCAGTGATAACGGGGAGGCGGGGGGCTACACCTTC
CDR3 protein: CASSDNGEAGGYTF
V gene: TRBV6-1
clone size: NA
D gene: NA
J gene: TRBJ1-2

CDR3 DNA: TGTGCCAGCAGCTTAGCGCTTGGCCCAAAGGATACGCAGTATTTT
CDR3 protein: CASSLALGPKDTQYF
V gene: TRBV7-8
clone size: NA
D gene: NA
J gene: TRBJ2-3

CDR3 DNA: TGCAGCGTTGGGACAGGGATCACTGAAGCTTTCTTT
CDR3 protein: CSVGTGITEAFF
V gene: TRBV29-1
clone size: NA
D gene: TRBD1
J gene: TRBJ1-1

CDR3 DNA: TGTGCCAGCAGTGTTGAGGGCACGGACACTGAAGCTTTCTTT
CDR3 protein: CASSVEGTDTEAFF
V gene: TRBV6-1
clone size: NA
D gene: NA
J gene: TRBJ1-1

CDR3 DNA: TGTGCCAGCAGCCAGGACAGGGGCAATCAGCCCCAGCATTTT
CDR3 protein: CASSQDRGNQPQHF
V gene: TRBV7-9
clone size: NA
D gene: TRBD1
J gene: TRBJ1-5

CDR3 DNA: TGTGCCAGCTCACCGCGACAGCCTTCGAACACCGGGGAGCTGTTTTTT
CDR3 protein: CASSPRQPSNTGELFF
V gene: TRBV18
clone size: NA
D gene: NA
J gene: TRBJ2-2

CDR3 DNA: TGTGCCAGCAGCCGCACTTCCAGTAGCAATGAGCAGTTCTTC
CDR3 protein: CASSRTSSSNEQFF
V gene: TRBV11-2
clone size: NA
D gene: NA
J gene: TRBJ2-1

CDR3 DNA: TGTGCCAGCAGTGGCCCAGGGAATGAGCAGTTCTTC
CDR3 protein: CASSGPGNEQFF
V gene: TRBV2
clone size: once
D gene: NA
J gene: TRBJ2-1

CDR3 DNA: TGTGCCAGCAGGCCGAACAGGGGTGAAGCTTTCTTT
CDR3 protein: CASRPNRGEAFF
V gene: TRBV25-1
clone size: NA
D gene: TRBD1
J gene: TRBJ1-1

CDR3 DNA: TGTGCCAGCAGTGGACAGGGGGCTGAAGCTTTCTTT
CDR3 protein: CASSGQGAEAFF
V gene: TRBV2
clone size: few
D gene: TRBD1
J gene: TRBJ1-1

CDR3 DNA: TGTGCCAGCATCTCCGGCACTACCTACGAGCAGTACTTC
CDR3 protein: CASISGTTYEQYF
V gene: TRBV28
clone size: NA
D gene: NA
J gene: TRBJ2-7

CDR3 DNA: TGTGCCAGCAGTTACGGTAGGCGCACAGATACGCAGTATTTT
CDR3 protein: CASSYGRRTDTQYF
V gene: TRBV6-6
clone size: few
D gene: NA
J gene: TRBJ2-3

CDR3 DNA: TGTGCCAGCAGCAAGGGACAGGGAAGCACAGATACGCAGTATTTT
CDR3 protein: CASSKGQGSTDTQYF
V gene: TRBV9
clone size: NA
D gene: TRBD1
J gene: TRBJ2-3

CDR3 DNA: TGTGCCAGCAGCAAACCCCAGAACACCGGGGAGCTGTTTTTT
CDR3 protein: CASSKPQNTGELFF
V gene: TRBV21-1
clone size: once
D gene: NA
J gene: TRBJ2-2

CDR3 DNA: TGTGCCAGTAGTATTCTGGCAGCAAACTATGGCTACACCTTC
CDR3 protein: CASSILAANYGYTF
V gene: TRBV19
clone size: NA
D gene: NA
J gene: TRBJ1-2

CDR3 DNA: TGCAGCGTTGAACCTCCTGGAAACACCATATATTTT
CDR3 protein: CSVEPPGNTIYF
V gene: TRBV29-1
clone size: NA
D gene: NA
J gene: TRBJ1-3

CDR3 DNA: TGCGCCAGCAAGCGGCAGGCAACTATGAACACTGAAGCTTTCTTT
CDR3 protein: CASKRQATMNTEAFF
V gene: TRBV5-1
clone size: NA
D gene: NA
J gene: TRBJ1-1

CDR3 DNA: TGTGCCAGCAGCCCGAATAGGGCGGATACGCAGTATTTT
CDR3 protein: CASSPNRADTQYF
V gene: TRBV11-3
clone size: NA
D gene: NA
J gene: TRBJ2-3

CDR3 DNA: TGTGCCAGCAGCTCGCCCCCACGGGACTCCTACGAGCAGTACTTC
CDR3 protein: CASSSPPRDSYEQYF
V gene: TRBV5-6
clone size: NA
D gene: NA
J gene: TRBJ2-7

CDR3 DNA: TGTGCCAGCAGCCTAAACGGGGGACCAGAGACCCAGTACTTC
CDR3 protein: CASSLNGGPETQYF
V gene: TRBV7-3
clone size: NA
D gene: NA
J gene: TRBJ2-5

CDR3 DNA: TGTGCCAGCAGTTGGGGGGGAGTACAGTCCAATGAGCAGTTCTTC
CDR3 protein: CASSWGGVQSNEQFF
V gene: TRBV6-6
clone size: NA
D gene: TRBD2
J gene: TRBJ2-1

CDR3 DNA: TGTGCCAGCAGCCAAAACCTCGAGACTGAAGCTTTCTTT
CDR3 protein: CASSQNLETEAFF
V gene: TRBV14
clone size: NA
D gene: NA
J gene: TRBJ1-1

CDR3 DNA: TGTGCCAGCAGCTTAGATGTCTATGGCTACACCTTC
CDR3 protein: CASSLDVYGYTF
V gene: TRBV7-9
clone size: NA
D gene: NA
J gene: TRBJ1-2

CDR3 DNA: TGCGCCAGCAGCTTGTGGGGTCAACTTGCGGGGAACACTGAAGCTTTCTTT
CDR3 protein: CASSLWGQLAGNTEAFF
V gene: TRBV5-1
clone size: NA
D gene: NA
J gene: TRBJ1-1

CDR3 DNA: TGTGCCAGCAGAGGAGCGGGAGCGGGGGGGACCGGGGAGCTGTTTTTT
CDR3 protein: CASRGAGAGGTGELFF
V gene: TRBV27
clone size: NA
D gene: TRBD2
J gene: TRBJ2-2

CDR3 DNA: TGTGCCAGCAGATTCTCAGGGGCTACCTACAATGAGCAGTTCTTC
CDR3 protein: CASRFSGATYNEQFF
V gene: TRBV6-1
clone size: few
D gene: NA
J gene: TRBJ2-1

CDR3 DNA: TGTGCCTGGAGGGGACAGGGGAACTCCTACGAGCAGTACTTC
CDR3 protein: CAWRGQGNSYEQYF
V gene: TRBV30
clone size: NA
D gene: TRBD1
J gene: TRBJ2-7

CDR3 DNA: TGTGCCAGCACCCCGGGGGGCAGTGAAGCTTTCTTT
CDR3 protein: CASTPGGSEAFF
V gene: TRBV11-2
clone size: NA
D gene: NA
J gene: TRBJ1-1

CDR3 DNA: TGTGCCAGCACCCCGCGGGAGACTTACAATGAGCAGTTCTTC
CDR3 protein: CASTPRETYNEQFF
V gene: TRBV2
clone size: few
D gene: TRBD2
J gene: TRBJ2-1

CDR3 DNA: TGTGCCAGCAGTTTTAAAAGCACAGATACGCAGTATTTT
CDR3 protein: CASSFKSTDTQYF
V gene: TRBV27
clone size: NA
D gene: NA
J gene: TRBJ2-3

CDR3 DNA: TGTGCCAGCTCACGATTAGAGGGTGAGCAGTTCTTC
CDR3 protein: CASSRLEGEQFF
V gene: TRBV18
clone size: NA
D gene: NA
J gene: TRBJ2-1

CDR3 DNA: TGTGCCAGCAGTGAAGGTCGACAGAAAGCTTTCTTT
CDR3 protein: CASSEGRQKAFF
V gene: TRBV2
clone size: NA
D gene: NA
J gene: TRBJ1-1

CDR3 DNA: TGTGCCAGCAGCTTAGAGAGGGGCGGTCAGCCCCAGCATTTT
CDR3 protein: CASSLERGGQPQHF
V gene: TRBV7-6
clone size: NA
D gene: NA
J gene: TRBJ1-5

CDR3 DNA: TGCGCCAGCAGCCAGGAGTCTCACCGCGACCAGCATTTT
CDR3 protein: CASSQESHRDQHF
V gene: TRBV4-1
clone size: once
D gene: NA
J gene: TRBJ1-5

CDR3 DNA: TGTGCCATCAGTGAAGAGGGGGCTAGGACAGATACGCAGTATTTT
CDR3 protein: CAISEEGARTDTQYF
V gene: TRBV10-3
clone size: NA
D gene: TRBD1
J gene: TRBJ2-3

CDR3 DNA: TGCGCCAGCGGAATGACCGAGTACCAAGAGACCCAGTACTTC
CDR3 protein: CASGMTEYQETQYF
V gene: TRBV10-2
clone size: NA
D gene: NA
J gene: TRBJ2-5